A few counts support the clone carrying this T cell receptor beta chain. This sample was included in a study of blood T cell repertoires in COVID-19. TCRdb's copy holds only in-frame clones and misses some; the assay was immunoSEQ multiplex PCR. This sample yields fewer than 200,000 clones, of which roughly 80% are seen a single time; 2.5% to 3% belongs to the top ten. The CDR3 is 12 amino acids. V was clipped by 2 bases and J by 6 bases, with 7 bases between them. The sample was peripheral blood. The origin of this receptor is a man aged 65 to 85 with acute or convalescent COVID-19. The rearrangement links TRBV12-3 or TRBV12-4 to TRBJ1-2; D gene unclear. The CDR3 reads CASSLREDGYTF. Written as DNA, the CDR3 is TGTGCCAGCAGTTTACGGGAGGATGGCTACACCTTC.